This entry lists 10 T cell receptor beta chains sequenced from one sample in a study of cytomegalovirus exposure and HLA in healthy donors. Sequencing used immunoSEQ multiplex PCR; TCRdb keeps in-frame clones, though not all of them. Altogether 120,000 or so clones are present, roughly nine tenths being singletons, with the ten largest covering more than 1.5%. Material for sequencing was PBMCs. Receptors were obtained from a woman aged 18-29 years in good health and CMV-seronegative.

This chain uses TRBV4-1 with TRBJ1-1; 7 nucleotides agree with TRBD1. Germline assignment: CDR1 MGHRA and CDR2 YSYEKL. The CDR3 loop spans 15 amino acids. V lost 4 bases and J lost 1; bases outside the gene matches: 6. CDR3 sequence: CASSPGTAKNTEAFF. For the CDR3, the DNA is TGCGCCAGCAGCCCCGGGACAGCGAAGAACACTGAAGCTTTCTTT.

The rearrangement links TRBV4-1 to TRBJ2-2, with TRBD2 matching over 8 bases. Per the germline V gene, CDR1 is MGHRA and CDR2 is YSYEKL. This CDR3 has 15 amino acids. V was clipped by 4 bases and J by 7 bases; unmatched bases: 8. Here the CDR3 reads CASSLPGLAGGELFF. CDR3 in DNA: TGCGCCAGCAGCCTCCCCGGCCTAGCGGGCGGGGAGCTGTTTTTT.

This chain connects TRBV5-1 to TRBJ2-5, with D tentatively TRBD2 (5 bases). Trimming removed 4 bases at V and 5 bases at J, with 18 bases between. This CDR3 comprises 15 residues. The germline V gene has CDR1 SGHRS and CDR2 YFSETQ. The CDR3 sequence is CASSPKVGGYETQYF. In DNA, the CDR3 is TGCGCCAGCAGCCCTAAAGTCGGAGGCTACGAGACCCAGTACTTC. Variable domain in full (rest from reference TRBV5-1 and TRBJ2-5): KAGVTQTPRYLIKTRGQQVTLSCSPISGHRSVSWYQQTPGQGLQFLFEYFSETQRNKGNFPGRFSGRQFSNSRSEMNVSTLELGDSALYLCASSPKVGGYETQYFGPGTRLLVL.

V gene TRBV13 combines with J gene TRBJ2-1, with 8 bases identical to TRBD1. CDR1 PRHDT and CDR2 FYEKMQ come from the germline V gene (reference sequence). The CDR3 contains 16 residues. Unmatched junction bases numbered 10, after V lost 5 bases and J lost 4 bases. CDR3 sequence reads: CASSPQQGVLYNEQFF. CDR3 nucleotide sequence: TGTGCCAGCAGCCCCCAACAGGGGGTCCTATACAATGAGCAGTTCTTC.

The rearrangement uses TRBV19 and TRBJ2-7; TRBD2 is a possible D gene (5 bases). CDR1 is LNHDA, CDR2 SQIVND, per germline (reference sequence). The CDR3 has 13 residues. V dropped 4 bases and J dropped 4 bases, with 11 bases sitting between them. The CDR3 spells CASSTRVTYEQYF. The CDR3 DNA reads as TGTGCCAGTAGTACGAGGGTAACGTACGAGCAGTACTTC.

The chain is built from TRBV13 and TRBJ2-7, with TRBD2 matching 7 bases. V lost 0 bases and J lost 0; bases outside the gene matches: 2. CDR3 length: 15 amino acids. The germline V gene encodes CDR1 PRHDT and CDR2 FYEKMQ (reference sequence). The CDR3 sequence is CASSLGGRSSYEQYF. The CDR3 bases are TGTGCCAGCAGCTTAGGCGGGAGGAGCTCCTACGAGCAGTACTTC.

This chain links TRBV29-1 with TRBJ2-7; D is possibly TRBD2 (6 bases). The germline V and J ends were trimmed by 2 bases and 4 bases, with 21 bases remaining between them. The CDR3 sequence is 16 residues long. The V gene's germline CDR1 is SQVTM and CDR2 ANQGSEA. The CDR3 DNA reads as TGCAGCGTTGAAAAGCCTAGCGAGAGGGGTGGGTACGAGCAGTACTTC. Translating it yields CSVEKPSERGGYEQYF.

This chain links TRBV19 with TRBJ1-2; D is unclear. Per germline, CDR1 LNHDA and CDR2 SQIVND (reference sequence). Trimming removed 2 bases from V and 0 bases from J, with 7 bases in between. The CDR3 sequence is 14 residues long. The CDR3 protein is CASSIIGPNYGYTF. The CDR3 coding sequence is TGTGCCAGTAGTATAATCGGTCCTAACTATGGCTACACCTTC.

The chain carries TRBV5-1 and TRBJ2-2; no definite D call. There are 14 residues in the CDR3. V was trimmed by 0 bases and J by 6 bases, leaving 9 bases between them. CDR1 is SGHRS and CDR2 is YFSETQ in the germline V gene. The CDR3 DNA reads TGCGCCAGCAGCTTGGCCCTACAGCCCGGGGAGCTGTTTTTT. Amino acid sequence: CASSLALQPGELFF.

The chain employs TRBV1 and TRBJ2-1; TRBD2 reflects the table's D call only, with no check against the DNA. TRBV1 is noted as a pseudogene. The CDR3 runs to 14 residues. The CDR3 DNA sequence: TGCACCAGCAGCCAAACGGGGACCTACAATGAGCAGTTCTTC. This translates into CTSSQTGTYNEQFF.